What follows is one T cell receptor (beta chain) and its context. The target antigen is unknown. The germline V and J ends were trimmed by 4 bases and 3 bases, with 20 bases remaining between them. CDR3 length equals 17 residues. Germline V CDR1 and CDR2: SGHAT, FQNNGV. MiXCR was run by TCRdb on the 5' RACE reads, yielding one entry per CDR3 protein. The sample lists about 360,000 distinct CDR3 sequences, approximately 22% occurring once. These data come from a study of CD8 T cells in ankylosing spondylitis. Study-level findings and limits: There was reportedly significant enrichment of clones that were disease-linked in matched ankylosing spondylitis synovial fluid. Those disease-linked clones were CD8+; they were also relatively rare in peripheral blood. A TCR beta motif of about 8 highly homologous variants appeared characteristic of ankylosing spondylitis blood.

The V and J genes are TRBV11-2 and TRBJ2-3; no clear D. This receptor was identified in a male donor with ankylosing spondylitis or in good health (not recorded which). Input material: blood, either unsorted or a sorted T cell fraction (not recorded which). CDR3 DNA sequence: TGTGCCAGCAGCTCCCCCTTAGATGGTATAAGGACAGATACGCAGTATTTT. As protein: CASSSPLDGIRTDTQYF.